The rows below give T cell receptor beta chains drawn from one sample of a study of vaccination effects on CD4 cells after COVID-19. Sequenced by immunoSEQ multiplex PCR; TCRdb stores in-frame clones only, minus some. The sample lists 72,000 or so clones, 74% occurring once. Their specific antigens are unknown. Source: CD4+ T cells from PBMCs cultured without peptide, taken after COVID-19 vaccination. These receptors originate from a human donor who received a COVID-19 vaccine. Each CDR3 is given with its conserved first and last residue. Each record gives: V gene, J gene, D gene, clone size, CDR3 DNA, CDR3 protein. D genes are given only for firm matches. Clone size is shown for a subset of rows, as once, few, many or a class of expanded clone.

V gene: TRBV3-1/TRBV3-2
J gene: TRBJ1-1
D gene: TRBD1
clone size: few
CDR3 DNA: TGTGCCAGCAGCCGTAACAGGGGTCTCACTGAAGCTTTCTTT
CDR3 protein: CASSRNRGLTEAFF

V gene: TRBV29-1
J gene: TRBJ1-1
D gene: .
clone size: .
CDR3 DNA: TGCAGCGCTAGATCTGGGGCCGTTGAAGCTTTCTTT
CDR3 protein: CSARSGAVEAFF

V gene: TRBV3-1/TRBV3-2
J gene: TRBJ1-3
D gene: .
clone size: medium-sized
CDR3 DNA: TGTGCCAGCAGCCAAGTTGGGTCGGGAAACACCATATATTTT
CDR3 protein: CASSQVGSGNTIYF

V gene: TRBV3-1/TRBV3-2
J gene: TRBJ2-1
D gene: .
clone size: once
CDR3 DNA: TGTGCCAGCAGCCAACTCACCAGGGATTTATCCTACAATGAGCAGTTCTTC
CDR3 protein: CASSQLTRDLSYNEQFF

V gene: TRBV21-1
J gene: TRBJ1-5
D gene: .
clone size: .
CDR3 DNA: TGTGCCGAGAGGGGGCAGCCCCAGCATTTT
CDR3 protein: CAERGQPQHF

V gene: TRBV3-1/TRBV3-2
J gene: TRBJ2-1
D gene: .
clone size: .
CDR3 DNA: TGTGCCAGCAGCCGTGGGACAAATGAGCAGTTCTTC
CDR3 protein: CASSRGTNEQFF

V gene: TRBV19
J gene: TRBJ2-3
D gene: .
clone size: .
CDR3 DNA: TGTGCCAGTAAGGCAGGGCAGTTGAGGGCAGATACGCAGTATTTT
CDR3 protein: CASKAGQLRADTQYF

V gene: TRBV5-4
J gene: TRBJ1-1
D gene: .
clone size: .
CDR3 DNA: TGTGCCAGCAGCGCCCGAGGGGGAGACGACACTGAAGCTTTCTTT
CDR3 protein: CASSARGGDDTEAFF

V gene: TRBV19
J gene: TRBJ1-2
D gene: TRBD1
clone size: .
CDR3 DNA: TGTGCCAGTAGTATCCCCACCGGACAGGGTCCACATGGCTACACCTTC
CDR3 protein: CASSIPTGQGPHGYTF

V gene: TRBV29-1
J gene: TRBJ1-1
D gene: .
clone size: .
CDR3 DNA: TGCAGCGGGGGGCCCGGGGGGCTGCGTAGCACTGAAGCTTTCTTT
CDR3 protein: CSGGPGGLRSTEAFF

V gene: TRBV18
J gene: TRBJ2-1
D gene: .
clone size: .
CDR3 DNA: TGTGCCAGCTCACCAGGGGGGACTGCATCCTACAATGAGCAGTTCTTC
CDR3 protein: CASSPGGTASYNEQFF

V gene: TRBV19
J gene: TRBJ1-5
D gene: TRBD1
clone size: .
CDR3 DNA: TGTGCCAGTAATAGACAGGGAATGGGCAATCAGCCCCAGCATTTT
CDR3 protein: CASNRQGMGNQPQHF

V gene: TRBV3-1/TRBV3-2
J gene: TRBJ2-3
D gene: TRBD2
clone size: .
CDR3 DNA: TGTGCCAGCAGCGGCGGGAGTAGCACAGATACGCAGTATTTT
CDR3 protein: CASSGGSSTDTQYF

V gene: TRBV9
J gene: TRBJ2-2
D gene: TRBD1
clone size: .
CDR3 DNA: TGTGCCAGCAGCGGGGACAGGGGGCCCGGGGAGCTGTTTTTT
CDR3 protein: CASSGDRGPGELFF

V gene: TRBV24-1
J gene: TRBJ1-5
D gene: .
clone size: .
CDR3 DNA: TGTGCCACCAGTGATAACGGGGGGAGGAATCAGCCCCAGCATTTT
CDR3 protein: CATSDNGGRNQPQHF

V gene: TRBV4-2
J gene: TRBJ2-1
D gene: .
clone size: .
CDR3 DNA: TGTGCCAGCAGCCTCACTACCGCGAGCTCCTACAATGAGCAGTTCTTC
CDR3 protein: CASSLTTASSYNEQFF